The 18 T cell receptor beta chains below were found in one sample sequenced in a study of cytomegalovirus exposure and HLA in healthy donors. Amplification used 60 Vbeta primers and 13 Jbeta primers. Profiled with immunoSEQ multiplex PCR; TCRdb holds only in-frame clones, not every one. The table includes about 160,000 clones, roughly 80% detected once. Material: PBMCs. The receptors were sampled from a woman in her 50s in good health and CMV-seronegative.

This clone was recorded only once. The rearrangement links TRBV7-7 to TRBJ2-1; 10 bases match TRBD2. After removal of 5 bases from V and 10 bases from J, the junction contained 11 bases not matched to a gene. Germline lookup yields CDR1 SSHAT and CDR2 FNYEAQ (reference sequence). The CDR3 has 15 residues. CDR3 bases: TGTGCCAGCAGCCGTTCCGGGACTAGCGAGGGCGAGCAGTTCTTC. Encoded protein: CASSRSGTSEGEQFF.

The gene calls are TRBV27 and TRBJ2-2; 7 positions match TRBD1. The V gene end was trimmed by 8 bases and the J gene end by 9 bases; junction bases not matched to a gene: 6. The CDR3 sequence is 12 residues long. From germline, CDR1 is MNHEY and CDR2 SMNVEV (reference sequence). The chain's CDR3 is CASGRQGRELFF. CDR3 nucleotides: TGTGCCAGCGGTAGACAGGGCCGGGAGCTGTTTTTT.

V is TRBV2 and J is TRBJ1-2, with D possibly being TRBD1 (5 bases). Germline V gives CDR1 SNHLY, CDR2 FYNNEI. Trimming stripped 1 base from V and 7 bases from J, with 13 bases between. The CDR3 is made up of 14 amino acids. CDR3 nucleotides: TGTGCCAGCAGTGAAGGTCAGGGCTACCCTGGCTACACCTTC. Amino acid sequence: CASSEGQGYPGYTF.

This clone appeared once. This rearrangement joins TRBV2 to TRBJ1-6; 8 bases line up with TRBD1. This CDR3 is 14 amino acids long. CDR1 is SNHLY and CDR2 is FYNNEI in the germline V gene. J gave up 14 bases and V 4 bases, and 10 bases lay outside the gene matches. The CDR3 is CASSGDRLTITLHF. The CDR3 DNA reads TGTGCCAGCAGTGGGGACAGGCTAACGATCACCCTCCACTTT.

This chain links TRBV18 with TRBJ1-4; D gene ambiguous. CDR1 is KGHSH and CDR2 is LQKENI in the germline V gene. The CDR3 has 15 residues. Trimming removed 3 bases at V and 2 bases at J, with 10 bases between. CDR3 loop: CASSPYPGTNEKLFF. CDR3 nucleotide sequence: TGTGCCAGCTCACCGTATCCCGGTACTAATGAAAAACTGTTTTTT.

The rearrangement links TRBV11-2 to TRBJ1-1; maybe TRBD1 (5 bases). The CDR3 is 16 residues long. The germline V gene encodes CDR1 SGHAT and CDR2 FQNNGV. The ends were cut back, 4 bases at V and 1 base at J, with 16 bases in the middle. The CDR3 protein is CASSSRRAGWNTEAFF. In DNA, the CDR3 is TGTGCCAGCAGCTCCCGACGGGCAGGGTGGAACACTGAAGCTTTCTTT.

J is TRBJ2-6 and V is TRBV6-5; D ambiguous. V was shortened by 5 bases and J by 4 bases, with 9 bases between the two germline ends. This CDR3 spans 14 amino acids. Germline V lookup: CDR1 MNHEY, CDR2 SVGAGI. CDR3 DNA: TGTGCCAGCAGTCTGCAGGTAGGGGCCAACGTCCTGACTTTC. Translation: CASSLQVGANVLTF.

The chain recombines TRBV5-4 with TRBJ1-6; maybe TRBD1 (6 bases). CDR1 is SGHNT, CDR2 YYREEE, per germline (reference sequence). V was pared by 1 base and J by 8 bases, with 13 bases between. The CDR3 has 15 residues. CDR3 sequence: CASSLSGTWYSPLHF. The CDR3 nucleotides read TGTGCCAGCAGCTTGAGTGGGACATGGTATTCACCCCTCCACTTT.

The V gene is TRBV28, the J gene TRBJ2-2; the match to TRBD1 covers 7 bases. Looked up from germline, CDR1 is MDHEN and CDR2 is SYDVKM. This CDR3 contains 14 residues. Trimming cost V 8 bases and J 4 bases; bases outside gene matches: 7. The CDR3 spells CASRQGDITGELFF. Written as DNA, the CDR3 is TGTGCCAGCCGGCAGGGGGATATCACCGGGGAGCTGTTTTTT. The full variable domain, rest sourced from reference TRBV28 and TRBJ2-2, is DVKVTQSSRYLVKRTGEKVFLECVQDMDHENMFWYRQDPGLGLRLIYFSYDVKMKEKGDIPEGYSVSREKKERFSLILESASTNQTSMYLCASRQGDITGELFFGEGSRLTVL.

The chain couples TRBV7-9 to TRBJ1-2; 8 bases line up with TRBD1. This CDR3 contains 15 residues. With V trimmed by 3 bases and J by 0 bases, 3 bases remained unmatched. Germline CDR1 is SEHNR and CDR2 is FQNEAQ (reference sequence). Here the CDR3 reads CASSFSGGTNYGYTF. Written as DNA, the CDR3 is TGTGCCAGCAGCTTTTCAGGGGGCACTAACTATGGCTACACCTTC. Full variable domain (missing parts from reference TRBV7-9 and TRBJ1-2): DTGVSQNPRHKITKRGQNVTFRCDPISEHNRLYWYRQTLGQGPEFLTYFQNEAQLEKSRLLSDRFSAERPKGSFSTLEIQRTEQGDSAMYLCASSFSGGTNYGYTFGSGTRLTVV.

The V call is TRBV11-2, the J call TRBJ2-3; D is possibly TRBD2 (6 bases). The V end lost 0 bases, the J end lost 15 bases, and 22 bases lay between the germline ends. There are 15 residues in the CDR3. Germline loops: CDR1 SGHAT, CDR2 FQNNGV. The CDR3 nucleotides read TGTGCCAGCAGCTTAGAAGGTAGCGGACTCTCCAAGCGCTATTTT. It encodes CASSLEGSGLSKRYF. The full variable domain, rest sourced from reference TRBV11-2 and TRBJ2-3, is EAGVAQSPRYKIIEKRQSVAFWCNPISGHATLYWYQQILGQGPKLLIQFQNNGVVDDSQLPKDRFSAERLKGVDSTLKIQPAKLEDSAVYLCASSLEGSGLSKRYFGPGTRLTVL.

This chain connects TRBV27 to TRBJ2-7; D is unclear. Germline V gene data show CDR1 as MNHEY and CDR2 as SMNVEV (reference sequence). V lost 4 bases, J lost 2 bases, and 18 bases lay in between. The CDR3 is made up of 16 amino acids. The DNA of the CDR3 is TGTGCCAGCAGTTCGGCTTCGGCAGGCCGTACCTACGAGCAGTACTTC. Translating it yields CASSSASAGRTYEQYF.

This chain connects TRBV5-1 to TRBJ2-3; D perhaps matches TRBD2 (6 bases). The CDR3 covers 14 residues. The germline V gene encodes CDR1 SGHRS and CDR2 YFSETQ. V shed 7 bases and J shed 6 bases, with 18 bases lying between them. CDR3 bases: TGCGCCAGCCACACCGGGAGTCCGTTGGATACGCAGTATTTT. Protein sequence: CASHTGSPLDTQYF. The entire variable domain, with the rest obtained from reference TRBV5-1 and TRBJ2-3, is as follows: KAGVTQTPRYLIKTRGQQVTLSCSPISGHRSVSWYQQTPGQGLQFLFEYFSETQRNKGNFPGRFSGRQFSNSRSEMNVSTLELGDSALYLCASHTGSPLDTQYFGPGTRLTVL.

The chain combines TRBV6-6 with TRBJ2-1; unclear D gene. Germline V gene sequence: CDR1 MNHNY, CDR2 SVGAGI (reference sequence). Trimming cost V 5 bases and J 9 bases, with 8 bases left between them. The CDR3 is made up of 11 amino acids. The CDR3 spells CASSPTSEQFF. CDR3 nucleotides: TGTGCCAGCAGTCCCACGAGTGAGCAGTTCTTC.

This clone has just a few counts. V usage is TRBV7-9 and J usage is TRBJ2-7; 9 nucleotides match TRBD2. CDR1 and CDR2 (germline): SEHNR, FQNEAQ (reference sequence). The length of the CDR3 is 14 residues. The trim removed 2 bases at V and 5 bases at J, leaving 4 bases unmatched. As DNA, the CDR3 is TGTGCCAGCAGCTTATCCGGCGGGGGGGACGAGCAGTACTTC. Protein: CASSLSGGGDEQYF. Complete variable domain (other parts from reference TRBV7-9 and TRBJ2-7): DTGVSQNPRHKITKRGQNVTFRCDPISEHNRLYWYRQTLGQGPEFLTYFQNEAQLEKSRLLSDRFSAERPKGSFSTLEIQRTEQGDSAMYLCASSLSGGGDEQYFGPGTRLTVT.

This chain uses TRBV5-8 with TRBJ2-3; 10 nucleotides agree with TRBD1. The V gene end was trimmed by 5 bases and the J gene end by 5 bases; junction bases not matched to a gene: 8. This CDR3 has 15 residues. CDR1 and CDR2 (germline): SGHTS, YDEGEE. The CDR3 spells CASRAGQGTLDTQYF. The CDR3 nucleotides read TGTGCCAGCAGGGCGGGACAGGGGACATTAGATACGCAGTATTTT.

The chain recombines TRBV2 with TRBJ2-3; D call uncertain. Trimming removed 6 bases at V and 4 bases at J, with 2 bases between. Germline values: CDR1 SNHLY, CDR2 FYNNEI. This CDR3 has 10 amino acids. CDR3 in DNA: TGTGCCAGCAGCGCAGATACGCAGTATTTT. This sequence encodes CASSADTQYF.

The chain couples TRBV28 to TRBJ2-1; D is ambiguous. V dropped 3 bases and J dropped 7 bases, with 7 bases sitting between them. Germline V lookup: CDR1 MDHEN, CDR2 SYDVKM. The CDR3 contains 12 residues. The CDR3 sequence is CASSFSSNEQFF. CDR3 bases: TGTGCCAGCAGTTTCTCTTCTAATGAGCAGTTCTTC.